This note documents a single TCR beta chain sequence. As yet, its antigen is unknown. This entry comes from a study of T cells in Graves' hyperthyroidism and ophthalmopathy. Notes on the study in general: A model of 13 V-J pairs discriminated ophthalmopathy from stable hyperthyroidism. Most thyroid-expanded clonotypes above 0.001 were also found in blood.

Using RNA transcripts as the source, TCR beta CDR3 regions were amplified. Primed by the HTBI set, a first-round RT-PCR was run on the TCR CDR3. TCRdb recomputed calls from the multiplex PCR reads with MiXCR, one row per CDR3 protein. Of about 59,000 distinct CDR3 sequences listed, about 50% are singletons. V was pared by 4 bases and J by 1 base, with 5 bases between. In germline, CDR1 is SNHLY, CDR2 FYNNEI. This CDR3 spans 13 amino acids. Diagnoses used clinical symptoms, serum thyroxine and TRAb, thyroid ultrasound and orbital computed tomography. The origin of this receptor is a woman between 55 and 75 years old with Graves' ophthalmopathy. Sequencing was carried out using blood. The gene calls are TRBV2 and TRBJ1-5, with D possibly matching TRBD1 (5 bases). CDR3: CASSGDSNQPQHF. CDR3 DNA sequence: TGTGCCAGCAGTGGGGACAGCAATCAGCCCCAGCATTTT.